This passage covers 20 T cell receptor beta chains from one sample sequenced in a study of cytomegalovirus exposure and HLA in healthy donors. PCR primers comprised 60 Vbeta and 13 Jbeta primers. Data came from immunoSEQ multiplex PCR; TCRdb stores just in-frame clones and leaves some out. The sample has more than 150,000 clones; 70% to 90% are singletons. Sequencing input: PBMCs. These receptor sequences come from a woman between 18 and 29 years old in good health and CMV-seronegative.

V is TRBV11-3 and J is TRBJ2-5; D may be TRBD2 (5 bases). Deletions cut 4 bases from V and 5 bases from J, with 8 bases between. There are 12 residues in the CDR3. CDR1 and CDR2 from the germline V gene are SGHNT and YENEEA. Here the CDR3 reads CASSYRGETQYF. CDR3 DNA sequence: TGTGCCAGCAGCTATCGAGGGGAGACCCAGTACTTC.

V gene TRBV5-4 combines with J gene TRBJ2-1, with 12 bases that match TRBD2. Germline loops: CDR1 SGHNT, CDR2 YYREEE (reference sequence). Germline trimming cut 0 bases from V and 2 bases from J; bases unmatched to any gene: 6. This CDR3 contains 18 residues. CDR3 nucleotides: TGTGCCAGCAGCTTGGCTAGCGGGGGGGCCTTCCCCTACAATGAGCAGTTCTTC. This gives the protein CASSLASGGAFPYNEQFF.

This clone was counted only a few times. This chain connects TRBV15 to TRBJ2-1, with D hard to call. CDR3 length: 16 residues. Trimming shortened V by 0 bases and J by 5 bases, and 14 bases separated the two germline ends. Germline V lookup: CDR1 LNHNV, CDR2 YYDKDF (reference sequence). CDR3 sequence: CATSRDKLVDHNEQFF. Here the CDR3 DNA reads TGTGCCACCAGCAGAGATAAGCTAGTGGATCACAATGAGCAGTTCTTC.

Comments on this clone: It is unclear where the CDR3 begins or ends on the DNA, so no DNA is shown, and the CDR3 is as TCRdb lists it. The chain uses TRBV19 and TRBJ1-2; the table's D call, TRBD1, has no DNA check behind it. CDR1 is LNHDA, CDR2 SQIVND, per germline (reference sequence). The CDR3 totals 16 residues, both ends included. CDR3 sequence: CATEPGQGPFGNGYTF.

This chain's CDR3 is CASAPGILSYEQYF. Here the CDR3 DNA reads TGTGCCAGCGCTCCCGGGATATTGAGCTACGAGCAGTACTTC. The chain has TRBV28 and TRBJ2-7, with D possibly being TRBD2 (5 bases). V was shortened by 8 bases and J by 3 bases, with 17 bases between the two germline ends. The CDR3 runs 14 residues. CDR1 is MDHEN, CDR2 SYDVKM, per germline.

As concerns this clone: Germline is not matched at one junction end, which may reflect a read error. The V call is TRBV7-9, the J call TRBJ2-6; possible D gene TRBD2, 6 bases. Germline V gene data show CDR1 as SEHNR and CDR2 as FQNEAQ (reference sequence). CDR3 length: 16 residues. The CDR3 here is CASSQDSGSGANVLTF. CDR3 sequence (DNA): TGCGCCAGCAGCCAAGACAGCGGGTCTGGGGCCAACGTCCTGACTTTC.

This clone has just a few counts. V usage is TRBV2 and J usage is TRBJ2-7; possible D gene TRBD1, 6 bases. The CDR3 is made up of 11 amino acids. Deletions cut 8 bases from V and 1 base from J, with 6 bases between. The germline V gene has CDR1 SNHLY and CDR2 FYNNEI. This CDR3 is CASQGSYEQYF. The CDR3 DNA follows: TGTGCCAGCCAGGGGTCCTACGAGCAGTACTTC.

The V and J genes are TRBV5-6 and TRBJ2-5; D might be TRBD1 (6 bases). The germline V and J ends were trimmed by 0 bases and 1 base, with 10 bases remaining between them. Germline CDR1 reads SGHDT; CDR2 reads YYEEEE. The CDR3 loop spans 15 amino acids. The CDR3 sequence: CASSLVGALQETQYF. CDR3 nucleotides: TGTGCCAGCAGCTTGGTGGGGGCCCTCCAAGAGACCCAGTACTTC.

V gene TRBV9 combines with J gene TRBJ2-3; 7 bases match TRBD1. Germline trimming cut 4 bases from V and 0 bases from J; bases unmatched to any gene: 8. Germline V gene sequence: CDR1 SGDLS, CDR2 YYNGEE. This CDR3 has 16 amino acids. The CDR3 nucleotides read TGTGCCAGCAGCACTAGACAGGGTCGGAGCACAGATACGCAGTATTTT. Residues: CASSTRQGRSTDTQYF. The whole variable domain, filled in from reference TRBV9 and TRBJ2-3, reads DSGVTQTPKHLITATGQRVTLRCSPRSGDLSVYWYQQSLDQGLQFLIQYYNGEERAKGNILERFSAQQFPDLHSELNLSSLELGDSALYFCASSTRQGRSTDTQYFGPGTRLTVL.

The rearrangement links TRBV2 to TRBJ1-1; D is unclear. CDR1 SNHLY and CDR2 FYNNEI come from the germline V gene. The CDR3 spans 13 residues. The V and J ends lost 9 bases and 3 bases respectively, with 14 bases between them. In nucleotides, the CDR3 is TGTGCCAGAGTCCATATAGAGGACACTGAAGCTTTCTTT. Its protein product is CARVHIEDTEAFF.

The CDR3 here is CASSQRTSGILYEQYF. CDR3 DNA: TGTGCCAGCAGCCAGAGGACTAGCGGGATTCTCTACGAGCAGTACTTC. The chain uses TRBV14 and TRBJ2-7, with 12 nucleotides matching TRBD2. The V and J ends lost 3 bases and 3 bases, in that order; junction bases with no gene match: 6. The CDR3 runs to 16 residues. The V gene's germline CDR1 is SGHDN and CDR2 FVKESK.

CDR3 bases: TGTGCCAGCAGTTTGAGACAGGGATCCGGAAACACCATATATTTT. Encoded protein: CASSLRQGSGNTIYF. The J gene is TRBJ1-3, the V gene TRBV28, with 7 bases that match TRBD1. Per germline, CDR1 MDHEN and CDR2 SYDVKM. The CDR3 totals 15 residues. The V gene end was trimmed by 3 bases and the J gene end by 4 bases; junction bases not matched to a gene: 6.

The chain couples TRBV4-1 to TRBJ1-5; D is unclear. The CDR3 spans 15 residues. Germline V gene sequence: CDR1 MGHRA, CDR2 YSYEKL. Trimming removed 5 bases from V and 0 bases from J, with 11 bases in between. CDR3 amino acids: CASSARLVSNQPQHF. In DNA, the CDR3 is TGCGCCAGCAGCGCTCGGTTAGTTAGCAATCAGCCCCAGCATTTT.

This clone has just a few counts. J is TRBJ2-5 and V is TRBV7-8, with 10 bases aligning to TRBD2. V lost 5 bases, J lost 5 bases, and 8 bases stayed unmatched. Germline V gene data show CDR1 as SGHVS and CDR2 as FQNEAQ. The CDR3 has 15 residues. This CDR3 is CASSPSGRAGETQYF. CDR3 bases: TGTGCCAGCAGCCCCAGCGGGAGGGCCGGGGAGACCCAGTACTTC.

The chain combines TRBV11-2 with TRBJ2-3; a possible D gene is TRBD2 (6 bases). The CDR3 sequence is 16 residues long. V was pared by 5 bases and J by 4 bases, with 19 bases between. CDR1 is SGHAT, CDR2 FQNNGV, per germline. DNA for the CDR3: TGTGCCAGCAGCCCCGGGGGACTTAGTAGGGCAGATACGCAGTATTTT. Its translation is CASSPGGLSRADTQYF.

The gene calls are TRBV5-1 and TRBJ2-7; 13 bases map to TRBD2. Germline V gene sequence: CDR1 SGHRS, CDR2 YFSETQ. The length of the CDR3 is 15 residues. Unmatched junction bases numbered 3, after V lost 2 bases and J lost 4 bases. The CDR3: CASSLLAGGQYEQYF. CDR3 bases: TGCGCCAGCAGCTTACTAGCGGGGGGGCAATACGAGCAGTACTTC.

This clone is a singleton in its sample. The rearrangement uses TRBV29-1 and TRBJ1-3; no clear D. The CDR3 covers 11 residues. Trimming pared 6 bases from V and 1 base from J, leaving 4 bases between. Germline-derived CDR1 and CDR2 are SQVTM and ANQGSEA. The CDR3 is CSVPSGNTIYF. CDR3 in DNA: TGCAGCGTCCCTTCTGGAAACACCATATATTTT.

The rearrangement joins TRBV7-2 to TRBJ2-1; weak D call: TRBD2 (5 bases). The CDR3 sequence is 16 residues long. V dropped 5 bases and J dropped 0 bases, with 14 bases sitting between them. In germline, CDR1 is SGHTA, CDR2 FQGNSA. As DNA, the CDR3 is TGTGCCAGCAGCGCCCGAGGGCGAAGCTCCTACAATGAGCAGTTCTTC. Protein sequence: CASSARGRSSYNEQFF.

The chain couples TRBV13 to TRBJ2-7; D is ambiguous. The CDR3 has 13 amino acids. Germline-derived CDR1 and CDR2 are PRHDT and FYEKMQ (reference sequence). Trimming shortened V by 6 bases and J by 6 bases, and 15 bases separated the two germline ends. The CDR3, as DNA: TGTGCCAGCAGTTCCTCCCCCTCCCTCGAGCAGTACTTC. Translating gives CASSSSPSLEQYF.

CDR3 in amino acids: CASSYSNRGSYNEQFF. The DNA for the CDR3 is TGTGCCAGCAGTTACTCGAACAGGGGATCCTACAATGAGCAGTTCTTC. The chain has TRBV6-5 and TRBJ2-1, with TRBD1 matching over 7 bases. The CDR3 has 16 amino acids. V lost 0 bases, J lost 1 base, and 3 bases stayed unmatched. Germline V lookup: CDR1 MNHEY, CDR2 SVGAGI.